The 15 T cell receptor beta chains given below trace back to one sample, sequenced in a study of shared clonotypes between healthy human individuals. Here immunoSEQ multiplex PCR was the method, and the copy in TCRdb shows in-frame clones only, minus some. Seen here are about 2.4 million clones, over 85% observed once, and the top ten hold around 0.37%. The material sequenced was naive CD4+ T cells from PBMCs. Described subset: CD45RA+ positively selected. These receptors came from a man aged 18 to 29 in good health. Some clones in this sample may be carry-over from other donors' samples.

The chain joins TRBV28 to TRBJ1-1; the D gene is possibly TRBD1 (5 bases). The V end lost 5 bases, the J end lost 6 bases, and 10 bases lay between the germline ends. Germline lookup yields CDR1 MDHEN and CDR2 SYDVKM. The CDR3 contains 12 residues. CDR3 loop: CASSGTVSEAFF. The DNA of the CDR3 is TGTGCCAGCAGTGGGACCGTCTCTGAAGCTTTCTTT.

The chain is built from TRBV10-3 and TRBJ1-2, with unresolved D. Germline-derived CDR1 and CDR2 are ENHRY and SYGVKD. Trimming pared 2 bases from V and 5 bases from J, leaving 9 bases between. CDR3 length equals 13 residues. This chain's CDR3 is CAISEIATYGYTF. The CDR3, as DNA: TGTGCCATCAGTGAGATAGCAACTTATGGCTACACCTTC.

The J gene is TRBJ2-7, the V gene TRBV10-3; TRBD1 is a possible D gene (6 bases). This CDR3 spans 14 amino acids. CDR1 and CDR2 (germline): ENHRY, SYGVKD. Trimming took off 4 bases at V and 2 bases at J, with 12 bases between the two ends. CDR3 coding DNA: TGTGCCATCAGTGGTACAGGGTTTACCTACGAGCAGTACTTC. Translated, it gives CAISGTGFTYEQYF.

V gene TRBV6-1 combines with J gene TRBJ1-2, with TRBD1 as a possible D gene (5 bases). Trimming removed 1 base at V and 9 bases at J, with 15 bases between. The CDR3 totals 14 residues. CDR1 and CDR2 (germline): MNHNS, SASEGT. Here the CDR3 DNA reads TGTGCCAGCAGTGAAGTTGACAGATTGACGCGCTACACCTTC. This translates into CASSEVDRLTRYTF.

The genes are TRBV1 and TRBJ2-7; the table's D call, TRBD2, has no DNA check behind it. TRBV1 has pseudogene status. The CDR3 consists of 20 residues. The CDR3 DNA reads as TGCACCAGCAGCTTGGACAGGGGGGGACTAGCGGGAGGTTTGCCCTACGAGCAGTACTTC. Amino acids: CTSSLDRGGLAGGLPYEQYF.

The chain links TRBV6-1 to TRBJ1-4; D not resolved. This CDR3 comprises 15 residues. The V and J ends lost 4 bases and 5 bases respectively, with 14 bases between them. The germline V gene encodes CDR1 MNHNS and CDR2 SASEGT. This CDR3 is CASSGHTTGNEKLFF. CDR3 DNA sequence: TGTGCCAGCAGTGGCCACACCACGGGGAATGAAAAACTGTTTTTT.

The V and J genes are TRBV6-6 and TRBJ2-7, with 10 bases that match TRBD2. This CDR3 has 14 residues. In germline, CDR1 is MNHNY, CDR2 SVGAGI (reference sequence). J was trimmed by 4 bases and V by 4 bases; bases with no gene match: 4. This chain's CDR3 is CASSSRTSGYEQYF. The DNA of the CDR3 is TGTGCCAGCAGTTCAAGGACTAGCGGATACGAGCAGTACTTC.

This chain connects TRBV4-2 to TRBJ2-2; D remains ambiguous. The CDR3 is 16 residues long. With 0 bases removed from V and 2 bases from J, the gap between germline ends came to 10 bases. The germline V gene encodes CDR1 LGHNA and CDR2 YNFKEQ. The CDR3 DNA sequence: TGTGCCAGCAGCCAAGAAACGCAGCTAAACACCGGGGAGCTGTTTTTT. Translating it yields CASSQETQLNTGELFF.

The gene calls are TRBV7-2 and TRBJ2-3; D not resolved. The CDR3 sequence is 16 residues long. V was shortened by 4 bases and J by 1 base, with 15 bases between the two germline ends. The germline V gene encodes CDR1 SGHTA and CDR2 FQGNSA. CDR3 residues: CASSSPPAAGTDTQYF. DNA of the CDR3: TGTGCCAGCAGCTCACCCCCAGCCGCTGGCACAGATACGCAGTATTTT. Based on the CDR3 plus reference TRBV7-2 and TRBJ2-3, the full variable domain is GAGVSQSPSNKVTEKGKDVELRCDPISGHTALYWYRQSLGQGLEFLIYFQGNSAPDKSGLPSDRFSAERTGGSVSTLTIQRTQQEDSAVYLCASSSPPAAGTDTQYFGPGTRLTVL.

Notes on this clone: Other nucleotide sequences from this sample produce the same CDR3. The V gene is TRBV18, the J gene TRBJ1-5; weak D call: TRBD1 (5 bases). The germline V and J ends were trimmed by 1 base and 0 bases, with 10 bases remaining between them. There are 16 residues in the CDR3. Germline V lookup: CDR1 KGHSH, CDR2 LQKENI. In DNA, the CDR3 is TGTGCCAGCTCACCACGGGGCCGGAATAGCAATCAGCCCCAGCATTTT. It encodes CASSPRGRNSNQPQHF.

The CDR3 DNA reads TGCGCCAGCAGCTTGGGCCGGAGACGCATGAACACTGAAGCTTTCTTT. Translated: CASSLGRRRMNTEAFF. The gene calls are TRBV5-1 and TRBJ1-1; D is unresolved. CDR3 length: 16 residues. V dropped 0 bases and J dropped 0 bases, with 12 bases sitting between them. Germline V gene lookup returns CDR1 SGHRS and CDR2 YFSETQ.

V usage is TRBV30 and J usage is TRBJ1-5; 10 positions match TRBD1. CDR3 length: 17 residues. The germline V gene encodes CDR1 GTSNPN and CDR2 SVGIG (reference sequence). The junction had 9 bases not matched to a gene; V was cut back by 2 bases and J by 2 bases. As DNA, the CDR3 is TGTGCCTGGAGTTCGACAGGGGGCGCTTTGGGCAATCAGCCCCAGCATTTT. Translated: CAWSSTGGALGNQPQHF.

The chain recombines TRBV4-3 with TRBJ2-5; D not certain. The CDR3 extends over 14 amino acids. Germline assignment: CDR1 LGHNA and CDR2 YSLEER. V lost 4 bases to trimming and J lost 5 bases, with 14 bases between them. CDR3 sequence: CASSPLRAEETQYF. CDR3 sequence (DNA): TGCGCCAGCAGCCCCCTCCGGGCAGAGGAGACCCAGTACTTC.

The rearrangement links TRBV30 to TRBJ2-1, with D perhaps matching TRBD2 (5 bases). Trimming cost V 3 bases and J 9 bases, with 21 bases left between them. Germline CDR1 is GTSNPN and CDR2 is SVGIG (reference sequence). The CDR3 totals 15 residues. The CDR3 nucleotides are TGTGCCTGGAGGGGAATAGGGCCAGGCGGAGGTGAGCAGTTCTTC. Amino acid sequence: CAWRGIGPGGGEQFF.

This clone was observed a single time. In nucleotides, the CDR3 is TGCAGCGTTGGGCCATTGAGCACAGATACGCAGTATTTT. Translating it yields CSVGPLSTDTQYF. This chain links TRBV29-1 with TRBJ2-3; D is undetermined. This CDR3 contains 13 residues. Per germline, CDR1 SQVTM and CDR2 ANQGSEA. V dropped 4 bases and J dropped 0 bases, with 8 bases sitting between them.